The present TCR beta chain was sequenced within a study of PD-1 blockade in mismatch repair-deficient tumors. At the level of the study: Patients had around 12 mismatch repair-deficient cancer types, all previously treated and progressing. Findings and limits, study-wide: After pembrolizumab, tumor-resident clones rose rapidly, then generally contracted before radiologic responses.

Sequenced by immunoSEQ multiplex PCR; TCRdb stores in-frame clones only, minus some. The table records under 75,000 clones, approximately 88% of them present only once. This clone was seen just once. No antigen is known for it. The TCR-sequenced patients were a few responders to pembrolizumab. The CDR3 is 13 residues long. Between the trimmed V and J ends, which lost 4 bases and 11 bases, there was a span of 18 bases. Per the germline V gene, CDR1 is MDHEN and CDR2 is SYDVKM. Source: peripheral blood, taken 52 weeks after starting pembrolizumab. The source of this sequence is an adult with mismatch repair-deficient cancer. This chain connects TRBV28 to TRBJ2-7; a weak D match, TRBD1 (6 bases). Written as DNA, the CDR3 is TGTGCCAGCAGTTATCTTTATTTACAGGGAGAGTACTTC. Its translation is CASSYLYLQGEYF.